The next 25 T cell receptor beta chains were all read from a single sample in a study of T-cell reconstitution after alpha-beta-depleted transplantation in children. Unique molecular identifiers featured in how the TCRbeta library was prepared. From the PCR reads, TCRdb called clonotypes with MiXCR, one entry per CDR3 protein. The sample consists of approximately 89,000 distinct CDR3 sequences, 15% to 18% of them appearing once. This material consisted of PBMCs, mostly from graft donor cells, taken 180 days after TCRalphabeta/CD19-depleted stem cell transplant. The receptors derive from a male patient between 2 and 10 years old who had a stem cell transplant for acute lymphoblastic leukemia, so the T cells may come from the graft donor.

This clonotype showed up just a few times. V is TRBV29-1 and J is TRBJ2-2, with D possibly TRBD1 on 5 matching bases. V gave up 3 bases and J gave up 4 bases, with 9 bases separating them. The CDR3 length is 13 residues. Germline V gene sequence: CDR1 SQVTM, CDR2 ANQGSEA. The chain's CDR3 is CSVDTGATGELFF. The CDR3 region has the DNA TGCAGCGTTGACACAGGAGCCACCGGGGAGCTGTTTTTT.

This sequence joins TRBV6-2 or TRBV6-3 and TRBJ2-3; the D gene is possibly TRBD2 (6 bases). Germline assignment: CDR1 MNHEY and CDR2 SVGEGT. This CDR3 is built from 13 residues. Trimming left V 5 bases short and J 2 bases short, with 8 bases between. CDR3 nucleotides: TGTGCCAGCAGTGGGACTTTCACAGATACGCAGTATTTT. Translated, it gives CASSGTFTDTQYF.

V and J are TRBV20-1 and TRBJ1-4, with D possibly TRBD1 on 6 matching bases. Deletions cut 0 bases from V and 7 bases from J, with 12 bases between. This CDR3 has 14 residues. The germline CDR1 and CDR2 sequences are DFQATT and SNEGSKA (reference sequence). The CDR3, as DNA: TGCAGTGCTAGAGATTGGGGGGCTCGTGAAAAACTGTTTTTT. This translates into CSARDWGAREKLFF.

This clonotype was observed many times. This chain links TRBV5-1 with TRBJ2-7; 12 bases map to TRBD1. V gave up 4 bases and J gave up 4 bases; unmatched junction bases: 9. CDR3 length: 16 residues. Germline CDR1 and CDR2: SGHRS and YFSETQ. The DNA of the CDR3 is TGCGCCAGCAGCCCGGGACAGGGGGCAGTGCGGTACGAGCAGTACTTC. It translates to CASSPGQGAVRYEQYF.

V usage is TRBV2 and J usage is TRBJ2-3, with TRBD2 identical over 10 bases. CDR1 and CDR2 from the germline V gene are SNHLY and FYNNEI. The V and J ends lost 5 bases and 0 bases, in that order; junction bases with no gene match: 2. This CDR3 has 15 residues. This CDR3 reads CASSIAGGSTDTQYF. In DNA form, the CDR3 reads TGTGCCAGCAGTATAGCGGGGGGAAGCACAGATACGCAGTATTTT. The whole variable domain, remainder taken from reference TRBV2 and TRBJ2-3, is EPEVTQTPSHQVTQMGQEVILRCVPISNHLYFYWYRQILGQKVEFLVSFYNNEISEKSEIFDDQFSVERPDGSNFTLKIRSTKLEDSAMYFCASSIAGGSTDTQYFGPGTRLTVL.

The CDR3 loop reads CASSGELNTEAFF. Here the CDR3 DNA reads TGTGCCAGCAGTGGGGAACTGAACACTGAAGCTTTCTTT. The V and J genes are TRBV2 and TRBJ1-1; D is unresolved. Trimming shortened V by 4 bases and J by 0 bases, and 6 bases separated the two germline ends. This CDR3 has 13 amino acids. Germline V gene lookup returns CDR1 SNHLY and CDR2 FYNNEI. Filled out from reference TRBV2 and TRBJ1-1, the complete variable domain reads EPEVTQTPSHQVTQMGQEVILRCVPISNHLYFYWYRQILGQKVEFLVSFYNNEISEKSEIFDDQFSVERPDGSNFTLKIRSTKLEDSAMYFCASSGELNTEAFFGQGTRLTVV.

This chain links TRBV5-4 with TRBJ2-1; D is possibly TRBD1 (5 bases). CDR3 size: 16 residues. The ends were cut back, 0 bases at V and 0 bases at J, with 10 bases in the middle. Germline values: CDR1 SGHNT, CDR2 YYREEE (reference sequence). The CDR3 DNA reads TGTGCCAGCAGCTTGGGTGGGGCCACCTCCTACAATGAGCAGTTCTTC. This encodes CASSLGGATSYNEQFF.

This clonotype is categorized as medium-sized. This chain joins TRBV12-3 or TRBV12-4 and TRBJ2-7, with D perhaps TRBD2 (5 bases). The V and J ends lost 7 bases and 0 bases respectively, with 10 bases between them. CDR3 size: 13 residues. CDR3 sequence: CASTSSFSYEQYF. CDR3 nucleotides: TGTGCCAGCACTTCTAGCTTCTCCTACGAGCAGTACTTC.

The DNA for the CDR3 is TGCAGTGCTGGGGGGGGCTCCTACGAGCAGTACTTC. This gives the protein CSAGGGSYEQYF. The V gene is TRBV20-1, the J gene TRBJ2-7; the match to TRBD2 covers 7 bases. CDR1 and CDR2 (germline): DFQATT, SNEGSKA (reference sequence). V lost 5 bases and J lost 0; bases outside the gene matches: 1. CDR3 size: 12 residues.

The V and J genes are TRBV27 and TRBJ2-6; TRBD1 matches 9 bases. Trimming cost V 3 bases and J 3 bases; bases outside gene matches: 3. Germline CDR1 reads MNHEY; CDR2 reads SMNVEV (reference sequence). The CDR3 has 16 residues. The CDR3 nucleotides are TGTGCCAGCAGTTTTAGGACAGGGGTTGGGGCCAACGTCCTGACTTTC. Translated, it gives CASSFRTGVGANVLTF. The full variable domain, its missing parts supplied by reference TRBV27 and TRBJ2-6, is EAQVTQNPRYLITVTGKKLTVTCSQNMNHEYMSWYRQDPGLGLRQIYYSMNVEVTDKGDVPEGYKVSRKEKRNFPLILESPSPNQTSLYFCASSFRTGVGANVLTFGAGSRLTVL.

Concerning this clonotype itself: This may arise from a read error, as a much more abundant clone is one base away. The CDR3 is CTSSPPGLAGILTDTQYF. In nucleotides, the CDR3 is TGTACCAGCAGTCCCCCGGGACTAGCGGGGATTTTGACAGATACGCAGTATTTT. This chain joins TRBV12-3 or TRBV12-4 and TRBJ2-3; 13 bases map to TRBD2. The CDR3 length is 18 residues.

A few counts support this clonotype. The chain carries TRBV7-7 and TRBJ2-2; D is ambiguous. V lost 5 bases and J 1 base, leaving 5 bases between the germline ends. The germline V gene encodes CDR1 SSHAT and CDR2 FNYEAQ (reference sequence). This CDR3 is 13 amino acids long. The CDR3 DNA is TGTGCCAGCAGCAGACAGAACACCGGGGAGCTGTTTTTT. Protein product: CASSRQNTGELFF.

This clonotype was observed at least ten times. CDR3 bases: TGTGCCAGCAGCTTGGCCAGCGGGGGCACAGATACGCAGTATTTT. This encodes CASSLASGGTDTQYF. The J gene is TRBJ2-3, the V gene TRBV5-6; 7 positions agree with TRBD2. Germline CDR1 is SGHDT and CDR2 is YYEEEE. This CDR3 has 15 amino acids. With 0 bases clipped from V and 1 base from J, the junction kept 2 bases outside the gene matches.

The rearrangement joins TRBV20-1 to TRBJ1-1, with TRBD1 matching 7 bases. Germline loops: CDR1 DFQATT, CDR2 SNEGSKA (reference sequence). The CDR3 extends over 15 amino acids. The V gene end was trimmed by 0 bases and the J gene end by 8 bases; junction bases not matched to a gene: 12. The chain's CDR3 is CSARDGARTGAEAFF. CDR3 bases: TGCAGTGCTAGAGATGGGGCTAGGACAGGCGCCGAAGCTTTCTTT.

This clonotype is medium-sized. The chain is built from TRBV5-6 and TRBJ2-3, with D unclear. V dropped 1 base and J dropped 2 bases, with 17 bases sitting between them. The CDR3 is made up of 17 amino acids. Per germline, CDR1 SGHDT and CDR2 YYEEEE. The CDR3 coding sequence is TGTGCCAGCAGCTTGTACGTCAGTACCCCGAACACAGATACGCAGTATTTT. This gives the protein CASSLYVSTPNTDTQYF.

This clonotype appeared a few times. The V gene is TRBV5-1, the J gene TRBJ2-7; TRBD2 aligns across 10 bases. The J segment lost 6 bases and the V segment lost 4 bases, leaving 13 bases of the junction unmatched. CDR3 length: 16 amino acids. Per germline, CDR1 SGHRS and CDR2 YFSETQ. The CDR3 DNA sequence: TGCGCCAGCAGCCCCCGTGAGCGGGGGGGCCCTGTCGAGCAGTACTTC. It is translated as CASSPRERGGPVEQYF.

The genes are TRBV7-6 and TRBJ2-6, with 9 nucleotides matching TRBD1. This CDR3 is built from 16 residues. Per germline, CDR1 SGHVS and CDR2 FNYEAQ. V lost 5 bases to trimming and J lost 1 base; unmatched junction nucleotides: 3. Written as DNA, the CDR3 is TGTGCCAGCAGCCGGGACAGGGCGTCTGGGGCCAACGTCCTGACTTTC. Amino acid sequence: CASSRDRASGANVLTF.

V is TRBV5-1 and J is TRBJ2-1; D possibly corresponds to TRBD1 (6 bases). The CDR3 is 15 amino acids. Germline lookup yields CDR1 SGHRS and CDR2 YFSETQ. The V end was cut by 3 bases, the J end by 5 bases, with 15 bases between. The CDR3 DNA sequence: TGCGCCAGCAGCTCGACCTGGACAGAAAACAATGAGCAGTTCTTC. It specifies CASSSTWTENNEQFF. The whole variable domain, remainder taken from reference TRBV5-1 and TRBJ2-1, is KAGVTQTPRYLIKTRGQQVTLSCSPISGHRSVSWYQQTPGQGLQFLFEYFSETQRNKGNFPGRFSGRQFSNSRSEMNVSTLELGDSALYLCASSSTWTENNEQFFGPGTRLTVL.

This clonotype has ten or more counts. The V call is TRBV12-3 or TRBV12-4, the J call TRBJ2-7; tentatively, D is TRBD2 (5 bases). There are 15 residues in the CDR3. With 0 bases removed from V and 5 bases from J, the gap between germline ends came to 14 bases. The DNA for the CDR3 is TGTGCCAGCAGTTTAGCGCACCGGACTCCGGACGAGCAGTACTTC. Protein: CASSLAHRTPDEQYF.

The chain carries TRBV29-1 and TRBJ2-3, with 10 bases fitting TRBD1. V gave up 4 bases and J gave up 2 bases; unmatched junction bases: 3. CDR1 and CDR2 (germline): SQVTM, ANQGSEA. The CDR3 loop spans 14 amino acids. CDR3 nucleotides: TGCAGCGTTGCGGACAGGGGGAACACAGATACGCAGTATTTT. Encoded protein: CSVADRGNTDTQYF.

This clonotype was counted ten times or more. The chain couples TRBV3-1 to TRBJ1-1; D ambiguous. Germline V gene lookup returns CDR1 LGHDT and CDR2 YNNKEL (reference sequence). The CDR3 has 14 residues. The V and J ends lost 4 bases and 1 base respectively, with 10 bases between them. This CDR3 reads CASSLTSGNTEAFF. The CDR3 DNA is TGTGCCAGCAGCCTTACCTCGGGGAACACTGAAGCTTTCTTT.

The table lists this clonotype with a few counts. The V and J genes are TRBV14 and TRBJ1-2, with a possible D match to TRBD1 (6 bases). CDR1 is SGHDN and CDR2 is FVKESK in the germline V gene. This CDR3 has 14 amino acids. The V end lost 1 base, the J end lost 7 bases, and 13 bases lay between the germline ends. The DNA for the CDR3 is TGTGCCAGCAGCCAAGTGTGGGGGCGAGGTGGCTACACCTTC. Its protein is CASSQVWGRGGYTF.

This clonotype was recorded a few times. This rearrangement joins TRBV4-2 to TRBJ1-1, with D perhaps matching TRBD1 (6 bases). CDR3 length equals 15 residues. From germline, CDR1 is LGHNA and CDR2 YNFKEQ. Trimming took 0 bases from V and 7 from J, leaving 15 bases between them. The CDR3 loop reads CASSQDGGGGSEAFF. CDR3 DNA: TGTGCCAGCAGCCAAGACGGGGGCGGGGGTAGTGAAGCTTTCTTT.

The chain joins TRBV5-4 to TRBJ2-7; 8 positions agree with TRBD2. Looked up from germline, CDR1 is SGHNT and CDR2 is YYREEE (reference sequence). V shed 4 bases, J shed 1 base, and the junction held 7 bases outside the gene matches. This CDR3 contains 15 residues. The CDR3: CASSRGGPDSYEQYF. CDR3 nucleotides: TGTGCCAGCAGCCGCGGGGGGCCGGATTCCTACGAGCAGTACTTC.

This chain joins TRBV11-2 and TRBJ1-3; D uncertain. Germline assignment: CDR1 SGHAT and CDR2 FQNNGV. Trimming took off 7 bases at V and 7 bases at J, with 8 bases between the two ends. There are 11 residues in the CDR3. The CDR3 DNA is TGTGCCAGCACCCTTGCTAACACCATATATTTT. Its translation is CASTLANTIYF.